The clone carrying this TCR beta chain has just a few counts. Its antigen is unknown. This sample was taken from a study of CD8 T cells in ankylosing spondylitis. Overall study findings and caveats: According to the report, clones linked to the disease were significantly enriched in matched synovial fluid samples taken from ankylosing spondylitis patients. Typical of ankylosing spondylitis blood, it appeared, was a TCR beta motif of roughly eight highly homologous variants.

Germline loops: CDR1 SGHTA, CDR2 FQGNSA. The V gene end was trimmed by 5 bases and the J gene end by 9 bases; junction bases not matched to a gene: 5. This CDR3 comprises 13 residues. TCRdb analysed the 5' RACE reads with MiXCR anew, one entry per CDR3 protein. The sample records roughly 150,000 distinct CDR3 sequences, around 6.6% being singletons. The sample taken for sequencing was blood, either unsorted or a sorted T cell fraction (not recorded which). The chain recombines TRBV7-2 with TRBJ2-1; 9 positions agree with TRBD1. The sequence was collected from a female donor with ankylosing spondylitis or in good health (not recorded which). CDR3 DNA sequence: TGTGCCAGCAGCAGGGACAGGGTAGCTGAGCAGTTCTTC. Encoded protein: CASSRDRVAEQFF.